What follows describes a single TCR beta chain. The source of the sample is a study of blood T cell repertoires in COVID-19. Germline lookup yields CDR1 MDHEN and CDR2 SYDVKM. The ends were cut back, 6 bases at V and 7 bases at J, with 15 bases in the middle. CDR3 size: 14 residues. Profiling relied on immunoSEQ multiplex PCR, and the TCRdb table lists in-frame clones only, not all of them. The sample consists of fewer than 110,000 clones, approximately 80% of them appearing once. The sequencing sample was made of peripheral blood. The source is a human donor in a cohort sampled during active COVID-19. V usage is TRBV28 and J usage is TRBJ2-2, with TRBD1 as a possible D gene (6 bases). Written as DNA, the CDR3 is TGTGCCAGCAGCAACCACAGGGATGTCGGGGAGCTGTTTTTT. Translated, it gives CASSNHRDVGELFF.